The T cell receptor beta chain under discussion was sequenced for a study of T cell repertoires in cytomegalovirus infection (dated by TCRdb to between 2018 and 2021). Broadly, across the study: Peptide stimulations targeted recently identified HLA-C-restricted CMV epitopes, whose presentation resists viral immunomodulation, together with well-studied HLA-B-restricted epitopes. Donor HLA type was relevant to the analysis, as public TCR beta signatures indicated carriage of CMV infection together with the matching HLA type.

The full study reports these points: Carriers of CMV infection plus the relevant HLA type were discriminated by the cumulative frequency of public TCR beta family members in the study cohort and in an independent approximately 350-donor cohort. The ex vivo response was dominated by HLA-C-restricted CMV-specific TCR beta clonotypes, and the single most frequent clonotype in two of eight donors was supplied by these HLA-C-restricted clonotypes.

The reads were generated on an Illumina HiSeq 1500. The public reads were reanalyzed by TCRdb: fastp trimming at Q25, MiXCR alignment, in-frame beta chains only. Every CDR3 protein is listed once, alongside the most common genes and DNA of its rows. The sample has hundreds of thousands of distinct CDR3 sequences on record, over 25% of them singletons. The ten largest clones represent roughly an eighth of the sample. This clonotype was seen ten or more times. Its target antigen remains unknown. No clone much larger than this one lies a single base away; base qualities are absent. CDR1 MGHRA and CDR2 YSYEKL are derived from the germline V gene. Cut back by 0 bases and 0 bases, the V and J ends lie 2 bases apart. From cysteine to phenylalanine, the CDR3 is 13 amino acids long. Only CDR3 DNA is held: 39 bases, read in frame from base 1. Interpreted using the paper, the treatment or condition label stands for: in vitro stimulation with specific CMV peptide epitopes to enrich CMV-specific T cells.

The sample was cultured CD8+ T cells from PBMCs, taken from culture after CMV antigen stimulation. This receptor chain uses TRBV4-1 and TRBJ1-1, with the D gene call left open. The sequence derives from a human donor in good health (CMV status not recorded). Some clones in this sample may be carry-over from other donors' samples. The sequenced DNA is TGCGCCAGCAGCCAAGAGGTGAACACTGAAGCTTTCTTT. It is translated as CASSQEVNTEAFF.